The 19 T cell receptor beta chains in this list originate from one sample, sequenced in a study of beta chain features in type 1 diabetes. Study-wide points: Moderately but significantly shorter TCRB CDR3s were found in Type 1 diabetes patients in all four CD4+ subsets.

Every bit of the isolated RNA underwent reverse transcription, so sequencing read expressed TCRB transcripts. The assay was immunoSEQ multiplex PCR, and TCRdb's table has in-frame clones only and misses some. The profile shows 120,000 to 150,000 clones, 10% to 15% of them singletons. These TCRs' antigens remain unknown. The material sequenced was central memory CD4+ T cells from blood. These receptors were obtained from a man between 18 and 29 years old with type 1 diabetes.

This chain connects TRBV4-1 to TRBJ1-3; D unclear. V lost 0 bases to trimming and J lost 4 bases, with 10 bases between them. The CDR3 extends over 15 amino acids. Germline V CDR1 and CDR2: MGHRA, YSYEKL. In nucleotides, the CDR3 is TGCGCCAGCAGCCAAGATTCCCTAGCGGGAAACACCATATATTTT. This encodes CASSQDSLAGNTIYF.

This clone occurred a few times. Distinct nucleotide sequences in the sample also encode this CDR3. This chain connects TRBV30 to TRBJ1-2; D not certain. Trimming pared 0 bases from V and 4 bases from J, leaving 6 bases between. This CDR3 has 12 amino acids. Looked up from germline, CDR1 is GTSNPN and CDR2 is SVGIG (reference sequence). CDR3 bases: TGTGCCTGGAGTGTTACCGGCTATGGCTACACCTTC. It translates to CAWSVTGYGYTF.

A few counts support this clone. This specimen includes other DNA sequences encoding the same CDR3. This chain links TRBV7-2 with TRBJ1-2, with D unclear. V lost 1 base, J lost 2 bases, and 5 bases lay in between. CDR3 length: 13 amino acids. Germline V lookup: CDR1 SGHTA, CDR2 FQGNSA. CDR3 nucleotides: TGTGCCAGCAGCTTAGACGGGAACTATGGCTACACCTTC. Protein product: CASSLDGNYGYTF.

This clone showed up just a few times. The CDR3 is CASSLQPYNSPLHF. CDR3 nucleotide sequence: TGTGCCAGCAGTTTACAGCCTTATAATTCACCCCTCCACTTT. The chain combines TRBV27 with TRBJ1-6; D is ambiguous. The CDR3 has 14 residues. The germline V gene has CDR1 MNHEY and CDR2 SMNVEV (reference sequence). Between the trimmed V and J ends, which lost 2 bases and 4 bases, there was a span of 6 bases.

This clone occurred many times. This chain links TRBV10-3 with TRBJ2-7; no firm D call. Trimming removed 6 bases at V and 3 bases at J, with 6 bases between. Germline values: CDR1 ENHRY, CDR2 SYGVKD. The CDR3 length is 11 residues. The CDR3 nucleotides read TGTGCCATCAGCGCTTTCTACGAGCAGTACTTC. It encodes CAISAFYEQYF.

V and J are TRBV7-2 and TRBJ2-7; tentatively, D is TRBD1 (6 bases). V dropped 5 bases and J dropped 0 bases, with 11 bases sitting between them. CDR1 is SGHTA and CDR2 is FQGNSA in the germline V gene. The CDR3 totals 14 residues. The CDR3 protein is CASSPGHSSYEQYF. CDR3 in DNA: TGTGCCAGCAGCCCGGGACACAGCTCCTACGAGCAGTACTTC.

The CDR3 bases are TGTGCCAGCAGCTTAGATCCAGGGGGCATAGAGACCCAGTACTTC. Protein: CASSLDPGGIETQYF. The chain employs TRBV11-2 and TRBJ2-5, with 8 bases that match TRBD1. Trimming took 0 bases from V and 4 from J; bases not matched to a gene: 4. Germline CDR1 and CDR2: SGHAT and FQNNGV. There are 15 residues in the CDR3.

The table lists this clone with a few counts. This chain connects TRBV29-1 to TRBJ1-1, with 7 bases fitting TRBD1. V lost 3 bases, J lost 0 bases, and 4 bases stayed unmatched. The length of the CDR3 is 14 residues. Per the germline V gene, CDR1 is SQVTM and CDR2 is ANQGSEA. The CDR3 here is CSVDSGGLNTEAFF. CDR3 DNA: TGCAGCGTTGACTCAGGGGGGCTGAACACTGAAGCTTTCTTT.

A few counts support this clone. The gene calls are TRBV15 and TRBJ1-1, with 11 nucleotides matching TRBD1. Germline lookup yields CDR1 LNHNV and CDR2 YYDKDF (reference sequence). The CDR3 totals 16 residues. With V trimmed by 3 bases and J by 4 bases, 7 bases remained unmatched. CDR3 DNA sequence: TGTGCCACCAGCAGGGCCGGGACAGGGGGAGGCACTGAAGCTTTCTTT. This translates into CATSRAGTGGGTEAFF.

The J gene is TRBJ1-1, the V gene TRBV9; D call uncertain. V was shortened by 4 bases and J by 3 bases, with 10 bases between the two germline ends. CDR3 size: 13 residues. CDR1 and CDR2 from the germline V gene are SGDLS and YYNGEE. This CDR3 reads CASSPRRDTEAFF. In DNA form, the CDR3 reads TGTGCCAGCAGCCCGCGGAGGGACACTGAAGCTTTCTTT.

The V and J genes are TRBV15 and TRBJ1-2; D is perhaps TRBD1 (5 bases). The germline gives CDR1 LNHNV, CDR2 YYDKDF (reference sequence). Trimming pared 8 bases from V and 7 bases from J, leaving 26 bases between. This CDR3 has 16 residues. The CDR3, as DNA: TGTGCCACCCGAAGCTTACAGACTCGGGGTCAGGGTGGCTACACCTTC. Translated, it gives CATRSLQTRGQGGYTF.

The chain couples TRBV2 to TRBJ2-3; perhaps TRBD2 as D (5 bases). The V end was cut by 7 bases, the J end by 5 bases, with 19 bases between. Germline V gene lookup returns CDR1 SNHLY and CDR2 FYNNEI. This CDR3 region has 15 residues. CDR3 in amino acids: CASIYIRGRLDTQYF. CDR3 nucleotides: TGTGCCAGCATATATATACGGGGTAGATTAGATACGCAGTATTTT. The entire variable domain, with the rest obtained from reference TRBV2 and TRBJ2-3, is as follows: EPEVTQTPSHQVTQMGQEVILRCVPISNHLYFYWYRQILGQKVEFLVSFYNNEISEKSEIFDDQFSVERPDGSNFTLKIRSTKLEDSAMYFCASIYIRGRLDTQYFGPGTRLTVL.

This clone has ten or more counts. The CDR3 bases are TGTGCCAGCAGTCGCGATCCCGGGACCGGGTGGCACTTT. The encoded protein is CASSRDPGTGWHF. V gene TRBV6-6 combines with J gene TRBJ1-6; D is possibly TRBD1 (5 bases). Trimming left V 5 bases short and J 19 bases short, with 21 bases between. This CDR3 is built from 13 residues. CDR1 and CDR2 from the germline V gene are MNHNY and SVGAGI (reference sequence).

This clone came up a few times. The chain carries TRBV27 and TRBJ2-1; TRBD1 agrees at 8 bases. V shed 5 bases, J shed 7 bases, and the junction held 7 bases outside the gene matches. This CDR3 has 14 amino acids. Germline CDR1 is MNHEY and CDR2 is SMNVEV (reference sequence). CDR3 sequence (DNA): TGTGCCAGCAGTCCGGGACAGGAGGTTAATGAGCAGTTCTTC. Residues: CASSPGQEVNEQFF.

This clone showed up many times. CDR3 in DNA: TGCGCCAGCAGTACCGGGACAGGCTATGGCTACACCTTC. It yields the protein CASSTGTGYGYTF. The V call is TRBV23-1, the J call TRBJ1-2, with 8 bases that match TRBD1. TRBV23-1 is an ORF for which the function is uncertain. Losses at the gene ends were 5 bases for V and 4 bases for J; bases not matched to a gene: 3. This CDR3 spans 13 amino acids.

This clone occurred a few times. The rearrangement joins TRBV9 to TRBJ2-7, with 7 nucleotides matching TRBD1. V trimming: 4 bases; J trimming: 2 bases; junction bases outside the gene matches: 9. CDR3 size: 15 residues. Germline-derived CDR1 and CDR2 are SGDLS and YYNGEE. CDR3 DNA: TGTGCCAGCAGCCCCGACAGGGTCGCAACCTACGAGCAGTACTTC. Translation: CASSPDRVATYEQYF.

The table lists this clone with a few counts. J is TRBJ1-2 and V is TRBV7-2, with TRBD1 matching over 9 bases. Per the germline V gene, CDR1 is SGHTA and CDR2 is FQGNSA. J gave up 5 bases and V 1 base, and 5 bases lay outside the gene matches. The CDR3 runs 15 residues. The CDR3 reads CASSLVTGGFYGYTF. CDR3 nucleotides: TGTGCCAGCAGCTTAGTAACAGGGGGCTTTTATGGCTACACCTTC.

The gene calls are TRBV15 and TRBJ2-7; 7 positions match TRBD1. This CDR3 is 14 amino acids long. The V and J ends lost 6 bases and 0 bases, in that order; junction bases with no gene match: 5. The germline V gene has CDR1 LNHNV and CDR2 YYDKDF (reference sequence). The CDR3 region has the DNA TGTGCCACCAGAAGGCAGGGGGACTCCTACGAGCAGTACTTC. This gives the protein CATRRQGDSYEQYF.

This chain links TRBV29-1 with TRBJ1-2; 9 bases agree with TRBD1. V trimming: 4 bases; J trimming: 8 bases; junction bases outside the gene matches: 8. Germline-derived CDR1 and CDR2 are SQVTM and ANQGSEA. The CDR3 extends over 13 amino acids. CDR3 protein: CSVATGGALGYTF. CDR3 nucleotide sequence: TGCAGCGTTGCCACAGGGGGCGCGTTAGGCTACACCTTC.